This T cell receptor beta chain originates from a study of T cells expressing NK-cell markers. Turning to the study itself: Each TCR beta repertoire originated in sorted T cells that were CD3+CD56+NKG2C+, CD3+CD56+NKG2C- or CD3+CD56-NKG2C+. Seven of the eight sequenced donors were HCMV-seropositive; one was seronegative.

5'RACE template switching built TCR beta cDNA with unique molecular identifiers. TCRdb re-called the 5' RACE reads; every CDR3 protein appears as one record, without DNA. The sample spans around 100,000 distinct CDR3 sequences; the ten largest clones claim approximately 17%. There are 15 residues in the CDR3. Specimen: blood T cells: a sorted CD56 or NKG2C T cell subset, CD4+ or CD8+ T cells, or bulk PBMC T cells (not recorded which). The rearrangement joins TRBV12-3 or TRBV12-4 to TRBJ2-1. The receptor comes from a woman between 18 and 70 years old in good health. The CDR3 protein is CASSLSDSYYNEQFF.